This is a list of T cell receptor beta chains from one sample in a study of blood T cell repertoires in COVID-19. Only in-frame clones appear in the TCRdb table, and some are missing; sequencing was by immunoSEQ multiplex PCR. The table has about 50,000 clones, approximately 89% seen once. Sequencing was performed on peripheral blood. The source is a woman older than 75 with acute or convalescent COVID-19. Each CDR3 is given with its conserved first and last residue. A D gene is named only where the DNA matches it firmly. For some rows the clone size is stated as once, few or many, or as a class when expanded; others skip it.

size | J | D | V | CDR3 | DNA
once | TRBJ2-3 | . | TRBV7-9 | CASSWGTGTGTDTQYF | TGTGCCAGCAGCTGGGGAACGGGGACTGGCACAGATACGCAGTATTTT
. | TRBJ2-3 | TRBD2 | TRBV3-1/TRBV3-2 | CASSLAGRTDTQYF | TGTGCCAGCAGCCTAGCGGGGCGCACAGATACGCAGTATTTT
once | TRBJ2-2 | . | TRBV10-3 | CATGVTGELFF | TGTGCCACGGGGGTGACCGGGGAGCTGTTTTTT
. | TRBJ2-3 | TRBD2 | TRBV2 | CASSGPSGGAPDTQYF | TGTGCCAGCAGTGGGCCCAGCGGGGGGGCCCCAGATACGCAGTATTTT
. | TRBJ1-2 | . | TRBV5-4 | CASSPGGGQRNYGYTF | TGTGCCAGCAGCCCTGGGGGGGGACAACGAAACTATGGCTACACCTTC
. | TRBJ2-2 | TRBD1 | TRBV4-1 | CASSQVAGQGGELFF | TGCGCCAGCAGCCAAGTCGCGGGACAGGGAGGGGAGCTGTTTTTT
. | TRBJ2-1 | . | TRBV7-8 | CASSFRTGLGEQFF | TGTGCCAGCAGCTTTCGAACAGGTTTGGGTGAGCAGTTCTTC
. | TRBJ1-1 | . | TRBV30 | CAWSVQGMPEAFF | TGTGCCTGGAGTGTTCAGGGGATGCCTGAAGCTTTCTTT
few | TRBJ2-3 | TRBD1 | TRBV7-2 | CASSPDRGSTDTQYF | TGTGCCAGCAGTCCTGACAGGGGAAGCACAGATACGCAGTATTTT
few | TRBJ1-1 | . | TRBV21-1 | CASTPGQGLGIRTEAFF | TGTGCCAGCACACCGGGACAGGGGCTCGGAATAAGGACTGAAGCTTTCTTT
. | TRBJ2-5 | . | TRBV25-1 | CASSLQGIETQYF | TGTGCCAGCAGTCTCCAGGGCATTGAGACCCAGTACTTC
. | TRBJ1-2 | . | TRBV2 | CASSPSPNYGYTF | TGTGCCAGCAGTCCTAGTCCTAACTATGGCTACACCTTC
. | TRBJ2-7 | . | TRBV18 | CASSPNPGEYEQYF | TGTGCCAGCTCACCAAATCCAGGGGAGTACGAGCAGTACTTC
. | TRBJ1-5 | TRBD1 | TRBV10-3 | CAISEYAGQGADQPQHF | TGTGCCATCAGTGAGTATGCAGGACAGGGTGCTGATCAGCCCCAGCATTTT
. | TRBJ2-5 | TRBD1 | TRBV6-5 | CASSRGGGGETQYF | TGTGCCAGCAGCCGAGGGGGCGGCGGTGAGACCCAGTACTTC
. | TRBJ2-1 | . | TRBV20-1 | CSAPGVNEQFF | TGCAGTGCCCCGGGGGTAAATGAGCAGTTCTTC
. | TRBJ2-3 | . | TRBV11-3 | CASSPGVGTDTQYF | TGTGCCAGCAGCCCAGGGGTCGGCACAGATACGCAGTATTTT
. | TRBJ2-3 | TRBD2 | TRBV28 | CASSPTSPDTQYF | TGTGCCAGCAGTCCGACTAGCCCAGATACGCAGTATTTT
. | TRBJ2-7 | . | TRBV3-1/TRBV3-2 | CASSQGSQAFYEQYF | TGTGCCAGCAGCCAAGGGTCGCAGGCGTTCTACGAGCAGTACTTC
. | TRBJ1-6 | . | TRBV7-2 | CASSLSWANSPLHF | TGTGCCAGCAGCTTAAGTTGGGCCAATTCACCCCTCCACTTT
once | TRBJ2-6 | . | TRBV10-3 | CATGVGANVLTF | TGTGCCACCGGGGTGGGGGCCAACGTCCTGACTTTC
. | TRBJ1-2 | TRBD1 | TRBV29-1 | CSADRGDNGYTF | TGCAGCGCGGACAGGGGGGATAATGGCTACACCTTC
few | TRBJ1-1 | . | TRBV3-1/TRBV3-2 | CASSQGPSYTEAFF | TGTGCCAGCAGCCAGGGGCCTTCATACACTGAAGCTTTCTTT
. | TRBJ1-5 | . | TRBV28 | CASSPLQAYSNQPQHF | TGTGCCAGCAGTCCCCTACAGGCTTATAGCAATCAGCCCCAGCATTTT
. | TRBJ2-2 | TRBD2 | TRBV5-1 | CASSLRPGGATSGGWITGELFF | TGCGCCAGCAGCTTACGTCCGGGAGGGGCGACTAGCGGGGGATGGATCACCGGGGAGCTGTTTTTT
. | TRBJ1-1 | . | TRBV29-1 | CSSGVFEKDLNTEAFF | TGCAGCTCTGGAGTCTTCGAAAAGGATCTGAACACTGAAGCTTTCTTT
once | TRBJ2-5 | . | TRBV5-6 | CASSWRETQYF | TGTGCCAGCAGCTGGAGGGAGACCCAGTACTTC
. | TRBJ1-6 | . | TRBV5-6 | CASSLPSSYNSPLHF | TGTGCCAGCAGCTTACCGAGCTCCTATAATTCACCCCTCCACTTT
. | TRBJ1-1 | . | TRBV3-1/TRBV3-2 | CASSQGPRGGTEAFF | TGTGCCAGCAGCCAAGGCCCCAGGGGAGGGACTGAAGCTTTCTTT
. | TRBJ2-5 | TRBD2 | TRBV5-4 | CASSPLLVAGGRETQYF | TGTGCCAGCAGCCCGCTTTTAGTAGCGGGGGGGCGAGAGACCCAGTACTTC
. | TRBJ2-4 | . | TRBV19 | CASSMGQGNIQYF | TGTGCCAGTAGTATGGGGCAGGGAAACATTCAGTACTTC
. | TRBJ2-2 | . | TRBV5-1 | CASSPLLNTGELFF | TGCGCCAGCAGCCCCCTCCTGAACACCGGGGAGCTGTTTTTT
. | TRBJ2-1 | . | TRBV27 | CASSWTGGPYNEQFF | TGTGCCAGCAGTTGGACCGGGGGGCCCTACAATGAGCAGTTCTTC
. | TRBJ1-6 | . | TRBV10-2 | CASRAALDSPLHF | TGCGCCAGCAGGGCCGCTTTGGATTCACCCCTCCACTTT
. | TRBJ1-2 | . | TRBV7-9 | CASSNPGAEGYTF | TGTGCCAGCAGCAACCCTGGGGCAGAAGGCTACACCTTC
. | TRBJ2-7 | . | TRBV15 | CATSRDHGAYEQYF | TGTGCCACCAGCAGAGATCATGGAGCCTACGAGCAGTACTTC
. | TRBJ1-2 | . | TRBV6-5 | CASSYAGESYTF | TGTGCCAGCAGTTACGCCGGGGAAAGCTACACCTTC
once | TRBJ1-3 | . | TRBV14 | CASSPLGASSGNTIYF | TGTGCCAGCAGCCCGCTGGGCGCGAGCTCTGGAAACACCATATATTTT
. | TRBJ2-2 | TRBD1 | TRBV19 | CAVGAQGATGELFF | TGTGCCGTGGGGGCACAGGGGGCAACCGGGGAGCTGTTTTTT
. | TRBJ1-4 | . | TRBV10-2 | CASSESGEKLFF | TGCGCCAGCAGTGAGTCCGGTGAAAAACTGTTTTTT
few | TRBJ2-7 | TRBD1 | TRBV5-1 | CASSLSPGQQRNGQYF | TGCGCCAGCAGCTTAAGTCCGGGACAGCAAAGGAACGGGCAGTACTTC
once | TRBJ1-5 | TRBD1 | TRBV7-9 | CASSPDRGAYSNQPQHF | TGTGCCAGCAGCCCCGACAGGGGGGCATATAGCAATCAGCCCCAGCATTTT
. | TRBJ2-5 | TRBD1 | TRBV5-1 | CASSPGDSKETQYF | TGCGCCAGCAGTCCCGGGGACAGCAAAGAGACCCAGTACTTC
few | TRBJ1-5 | TRBD1 | TRBV4-2 | CASSHGQGGDQPQHF | TGTGCCAGCAGCCACGGACAGGGAGGAGATCAGCCCCAGCATTTT
. | TRBJ2-2 | . | TRBV6-5 | CASKAGTQTGELFF | TGTGCCAGCAAAGCCGGGACACAGACCGGGGAGCTGTTTTTT
. | TRBJ1-5 | . | TRBV7-2 | CASSLAPGDLNSNQPQHF | TGTGCCAGCAGCTTAGCGCCGGGAGACCTGAATAGCAATCAGCCCCAGCATTTT
once | TRBJ2-5 | TRBD2 | TRBV14 | CASSQSLGGVGETQYF | TGTGCCAGCAGCCAAAGCCTTGGGGGGGTTGGCGAGACCCAGTACTTC
. | TRBJ1-5 | TRBD1 | TRBV6-1 | CASSGRDREPRPGNQPQHF | TGTGCCAGCAGTGGCCGGGACAGGGAACCCCGCCCCGGCAATCAGCCCCAGCATTTT
. | TRBJ1-2 | . | TRBV7-9 | CASSLARGDRAYGYTF | TGTGCCAGCAGCTTAGCGCGGGGCGACAGAGCCTATGGCTACACCTTC
. | TRBJ2-5 | . | TRBV10-2 | CASSEDYQETQYF | TGCGCCAGCAGTGAGGACTACCAAGAGACCCAGTACTTC
few | TRBJ2-7 | . | TRBV11-1 | CASSLAGQTYYEQYF | TGTGCCAGCAGCTTAGCGGGGCAGACCTACTACGAGCAGTACTTC
. | TRBJ1-4 | TRBD1 | TRBV5-1 | CASSFTGGAGLGKLFF | TGCGCCAGCAGCTTCACAGGGGGCGCGGGATTAGGAAAACTGTTTTTT
. | TRBJ1-1 | . | TRBV11-3 | CASSPTGGNTEAFF | TGTGCCAGCAGCCCCACGGGGGGGAACACTGAAGCTTTCTTT